This T cell receptor beta chain was recovered during a study of OX40 agonist ivuxolimab in advanced cancers. Study-level information: The dose-escalation cohort had hepatocellular carcinoma, melanoma, renal cell or head and neck cancer. Males comprised 70% to 90% of the group, whose mean age was roughly 60 years (range roughly 20 to 85).

On cycle 4 day 1 and cycle 7 day 1, as well as at baseline, blood was sampled. Germline-derived CDR1 and CDR2 are SQVTM and ANQGSEA. V was cut by 1 base and J by 6 bases, with 7 bases left in between. This CDR3 has 11 amino acids. Method: immunoSEQ multiplex PCR; TCRdb's copy keeps in-frame clones and lacks some. In the table there are approximately 58,000 clones, about 86% of which are singletons. The receptor comes from an adult with an advanced solid tumor such as melanoma, head and neck, liver or kidney cancer. The rearrangement links TRBV29-1 to TRBJ2-7; D gene ambiguous. Source: CD4+ or CD8+ T cells sorted from blood, taken in a trial of the OX40 agonist ivuxolimab. CDR3 loop: CSVEGFGEQYF. CDR3 DNA sequence: TGCAGCGTTGAAGGATTTGGCGAGCAGTACTTC.